The sequence of this T cell receptor (beta chain) was determined in a study of T cells in Graves' hyperthyroidism and ophthalmopathy. The overall study: Blood was drawn when the patient was first diagnosed and still untreated. Study observations and caveats: Ophthalmopathy was model-predicted a median about 6 months pre-onset. Ophthalmopathy stood apart from stable hyperthyroidism in a 13 V-J model. Expanded thyroid clonotypes (above 0.001) were mostly also found in blood.

Amplified regions were TCR beta CDR3 sequences from RNA transcripts. Researchers ran a first-round RT-PCR on the TCR CDR3 using the HTBI primer set. TCRdb reprocessed the multiplex PCR reads via MiXCR and lists one record per CDR3 protein. Here the sample spans roughly 500,000 distinct CDR3 sequences, 16% being singletons. This clonotype is a singleton in its sample. What it binds is unknown. Sequenced sample: blood. The receptor was isolated from a woman younger than 45 with Graves' ophthalmopathy.

The CDR3, as DNA: TGCAGTGCCCCCCTAGGGGGCTTCGGAGCTTTCTTT. It translates to CSAPLGGFGAFF. The J gene is TRBJ1-1, the V gene TRBV20-1, with 7 bases aligning to TRBD1. Trimming removed 6 bases from V and 10 bases from J; junction bases left unmatched: 11. The CDR3 extends over 12 amino acids. Germline CDR1 reads DFQATT; CDR2 reads SNEGSKA (reference sequence).